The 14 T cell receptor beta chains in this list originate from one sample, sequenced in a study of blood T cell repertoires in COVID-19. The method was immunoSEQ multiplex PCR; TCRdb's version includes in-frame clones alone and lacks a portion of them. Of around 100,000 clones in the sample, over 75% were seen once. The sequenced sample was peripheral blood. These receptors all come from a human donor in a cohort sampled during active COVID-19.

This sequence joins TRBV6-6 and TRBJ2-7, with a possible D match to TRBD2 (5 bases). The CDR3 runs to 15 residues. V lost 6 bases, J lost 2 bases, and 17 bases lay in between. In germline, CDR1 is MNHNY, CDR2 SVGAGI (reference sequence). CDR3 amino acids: CASSSRTSTPYEQYF. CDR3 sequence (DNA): TGTGCCAGCAGCTCCCGGACTTCCACACCCTACGAGCAGTACTTC.

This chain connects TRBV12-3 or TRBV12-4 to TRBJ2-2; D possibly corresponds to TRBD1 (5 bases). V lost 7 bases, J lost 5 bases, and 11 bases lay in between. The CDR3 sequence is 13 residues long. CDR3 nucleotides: TGTGCCAGCACCTTGGGGCGTACCGGGGAGCTGTTTTTT. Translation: CASTLGRTGELFF.

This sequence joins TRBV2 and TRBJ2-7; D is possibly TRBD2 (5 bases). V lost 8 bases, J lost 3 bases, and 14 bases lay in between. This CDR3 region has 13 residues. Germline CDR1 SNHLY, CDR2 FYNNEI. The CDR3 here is CASAKDLSYEQYF. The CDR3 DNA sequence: TGTGCCAGCGCTAAGGACTTAAGCTACGAGCAGTACTTC.

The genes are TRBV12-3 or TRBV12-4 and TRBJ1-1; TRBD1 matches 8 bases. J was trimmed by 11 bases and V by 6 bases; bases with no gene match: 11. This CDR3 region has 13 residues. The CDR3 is CASSPGQAQVAFF. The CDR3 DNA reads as TGTGCCAGCAGCCCGGGACAGGCACAAGTGGCTTTCTTT.

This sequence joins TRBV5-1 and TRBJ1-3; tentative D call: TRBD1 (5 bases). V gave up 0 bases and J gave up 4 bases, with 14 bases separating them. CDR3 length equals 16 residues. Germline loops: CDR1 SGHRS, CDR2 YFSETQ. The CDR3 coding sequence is TGCGCCAGCAGCTTGGTTGGGGCAGGCCCCGGAAACACCATATATTTT. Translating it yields CASSLVGAGPGNTIYF.

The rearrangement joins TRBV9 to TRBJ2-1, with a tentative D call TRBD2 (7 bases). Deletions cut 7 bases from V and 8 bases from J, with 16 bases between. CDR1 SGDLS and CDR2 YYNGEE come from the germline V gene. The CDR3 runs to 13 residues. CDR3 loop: CASWAGGHYEQFF. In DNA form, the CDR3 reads TGTGCCAGCTGGGCCGGGGGGCACTATGAGCAGTTCTTC.

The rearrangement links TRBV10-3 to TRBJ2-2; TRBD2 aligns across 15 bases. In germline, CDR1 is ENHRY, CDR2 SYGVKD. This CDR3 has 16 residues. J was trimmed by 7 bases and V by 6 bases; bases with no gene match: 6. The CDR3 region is CAIRGLAGGPGGELFF. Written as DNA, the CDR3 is TGTGCCATCAGGGGACTAGCGGGAGGCCCAGGCGGGGAGCTGTTTTTT.

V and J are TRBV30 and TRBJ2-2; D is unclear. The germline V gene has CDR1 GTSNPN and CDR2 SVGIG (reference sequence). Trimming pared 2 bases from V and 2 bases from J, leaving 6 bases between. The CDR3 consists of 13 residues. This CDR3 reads CAWSPGNTGELFF. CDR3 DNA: TGTGCCTGGAGTCCAGGAAACACCGGGGAGCTGTTTTTT.

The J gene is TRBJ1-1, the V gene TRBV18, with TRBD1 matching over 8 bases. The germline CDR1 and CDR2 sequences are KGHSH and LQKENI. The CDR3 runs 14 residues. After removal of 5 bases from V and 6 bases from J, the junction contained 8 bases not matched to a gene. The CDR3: CASSMTGAGSEAFF. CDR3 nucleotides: TGTGCCAGCTCAATGACAGGGGCCGGCTCTGAAGCTTTCTTT. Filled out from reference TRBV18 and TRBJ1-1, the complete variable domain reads NAGVMQNPRHLVRRRGQEARLRCSPMKGHSHVYWYRQLPEEGLKFMVYLQKENIIDESGMPKERFSAEFPKEGPSILRIQQVVRGDSAAYFCASSMTGAGSEAFFGQGTRLTVV.

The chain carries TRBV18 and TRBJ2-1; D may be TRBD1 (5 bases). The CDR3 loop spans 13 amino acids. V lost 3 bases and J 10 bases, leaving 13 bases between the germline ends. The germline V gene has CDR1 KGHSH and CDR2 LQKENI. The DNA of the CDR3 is TGTGCCAGCTCACCTGGGGCCAAGGGGGAGCAGTTCTTC. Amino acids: CASSPGAKGEQFF.

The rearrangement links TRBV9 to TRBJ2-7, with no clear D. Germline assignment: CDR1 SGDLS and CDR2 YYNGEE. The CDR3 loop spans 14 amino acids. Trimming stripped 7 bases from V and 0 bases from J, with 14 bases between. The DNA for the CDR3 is TGTGCCAGCTCATCGTTAGAGAGCTCCTACGAGCAGTACTTC. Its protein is CASSSLESSYEQYF.

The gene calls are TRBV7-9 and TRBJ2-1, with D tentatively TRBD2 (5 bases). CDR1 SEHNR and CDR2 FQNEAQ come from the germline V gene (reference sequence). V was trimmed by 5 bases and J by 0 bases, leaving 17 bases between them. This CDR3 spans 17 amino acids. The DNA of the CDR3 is TGTGCCAGCAGCCCTAGCTGGTATCGGAGCTCCTACAATGAGCAGTTCTTC. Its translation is CASSPSWYRSSYNEQFF.

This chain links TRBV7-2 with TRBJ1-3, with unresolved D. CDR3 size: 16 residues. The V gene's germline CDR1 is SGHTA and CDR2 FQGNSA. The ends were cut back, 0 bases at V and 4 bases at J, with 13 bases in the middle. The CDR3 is CASSLASRGYGNTIYF. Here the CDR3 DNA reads TGTGCCAGCAGCTTAGCCTCCCGGGGTTACGGAAACACCATATATTTT. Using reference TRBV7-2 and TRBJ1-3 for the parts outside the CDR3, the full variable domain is GAGVSQSPSNKVTEKGKDVELRCDPISGHTALYWYRQSLGQGLEFLIYFQGNSAPDKSGLPSDRFSAERTGGSVSTLTIQRTQQEDSAVYLCASSLASRGYGNTIYFGEGSWLTVV.

Written as DNA, the CDR3 is TGTGCCAGCTCACCACTAGCGGATTTAAACTCTGGGGCCAACGTCCTGACTTTC. It specifies CASSPLADLNSGANVLTF. The rearrangement links TRBV18 to TRBJ2-6, with D maybe TRBD2 (6 bases). V lost 1 base and J lost 0, with 13 bases in between. This CDR3 spans 18 amino acids. CDR1 is KGHSH, CDR2 LQKENI, per germline.